This T cell receptor beta chain came from a study of blood T cell repertoires in COVID-19. About the study: Sites across the United States, Italy and Spain contributed samples from acute and convalescent COVID-19.

Germline-derived CDR1 and CDR2 are SQVTM and ANQGSEA. This CDR3 contains 14 residues. The V gene lost 2 bases and the J gene lost 1 base, with 11 bases spanning the gap. The participants were between about 18 and 90 years old and came from 20 to 30 US areas. The assay was immunoSEQ multiplex PCR, and TCRdb's table has in-frame clones only and misses some. In the table there are about 320,000 clones, about 85% of which are singletons. This chain joins TRBV29-1 and TRBJ1-1, with D unclear. The sequencing input was PBMCs or T cells enriched from blood (not recorded which). This clonotype originated in a woman aged 25 to 39 who had been exposed to COVID-19. CDR3 coding DNA: TGCAGCGTTGAACCGGGATATACGAACACTGAAGCTTTCTTT. It encodes CSVEPGYTNTEAFF.